Below, 9 T cell receptor beta chains from the same sample are listed, as sequenced in a study of technical replicates of blood from several donors. Clones were sequenced by immunoSEQ multiplex PCR, and TCRdb holds only the in-frame ones, with some missing. The table includes around 69,000 clones, approximately 87% detected once. The specimen was PBMCs. The receptor set was obtained from a human donor in good health. Some clones in this sample may be carry-over from other donors' samples.

The chain carries TRBV5-4 and TRBJ1-3; D not certain. Germline loops: CDR1 SGHNT, CDR2 YYREEE (reference sequence). Trimming pared 0 bases from V and 1 base from J, leaving 14 bases between. CDR3 length: 17 amino acids. In DNA form, the CDR3 reads TGTGCCAGCAGCTTGGTGGGAGGGCCAGCTTCTGGAAACACCATATATTTT. It is translated as CASSLVGGPASGNTIYF.

This chain links TRBV13 with TRBJ2-6; D may be TRBD2 (6 bases). Germline V CDR1 and CDR2: PRHDT, FYEKMQ (reference sequence). The V end lost 3 bases, the J end lost 3 bases, and 12 bases lay between the germline ends. The CDR3 is made up of 16 amino acids. CDR3 coding DNA: TGTGCCAGCAGCTTGGGGGAGGTCCGTGGGGCCAACGTCCTGACTTTC. Translating it yields CASSLGEVRGANVLTF.

The chain has TRBV11-3 and TRBJ2-1, with 9 bases that match TRBD2. Unmatched junction bases numbered 6, after V lost 5 bases and J lost 4 bases. The CDR3 totals 15 residues. Looked up from germline, CDR1 is SGHNT and CDR2 is YENEEA. The CDR3 is CASSPGLAPYNEQFF. The DNA of the CDR3 is TGTGCCAGCAGCCCGGGACTAGCCCCATACAATGAGCAGTTCTTC.

The chain joins TRBV25-1 to TRBJ1-1; D is possibly TRBD1 (6 bases). The germline V gene has CDR1 MGHDK and CDR2 SYGVNS. The CDR3 totals 14 residues. V was cut by 3 bases and J by 10 bases, with 18 bases left in between. The CDR3 protein is CASSDQRDTLRAFF. CDR3 coding DNA: TGTGCCAGCAGTGACCAAAGGGACACCCTAAGAGCTTTCTTT.

The chain is built from TRBV7-8 and TRBJ1-5; D unclear. This CDR3 is 13 amino acids long. The germline V gene encodes CDR1 SGHVS and CDR2 FQNEAQ. V dropped 5 bases and J dropped 3 bases, with 8 bases sitting between them. CDR3 bases: TGTGCCAGCAGCGAACAGCTCAATCAGCCCCAGCATTTT. This gives the protein CASSEQLNQPQHF.

This clone occurred a few times. The chain combines TRBV18 with TRBJ1-2; D is perhaps TRBD1 (6 bases). This CDR3 is 15 amino acids long. From germline, CDR1 is KGHSH and CDR2 LQKENI. Between the trimmed V and J ends, which lost 2 bases and 4 bases, there was a span of 14 bases. The CDR3 spells CASSPSTQGSYGYTF. In nucleotides, the CDR3 is TGTGCCAGCTCACCATCTACGCAGGGGAGCTATGGCTACACCTTC.

The chain recombines TRBV18 with TRBJ2-2, with D possibly matching TRBD1 (5 bases). The germline CDR1 and CDR2 sequences are KGHSH and LQKENI. V lost 0 bases to trimming and J lost 6 bases, with 11 bases between them. The CDR3 sequence is 15 residues long. This CDR3 reads CASSPPPGPSGELFF. In DNA form, the CDR3 reads TGTGCCAGCTCACCACCGCCAGGGCCCTCCGGGGAGCTGTTTTTT.

This chain joins TRBV7-2 and TRBJ1-5; D unresolved. V gave up 7 bases and J gave up 6 bases, with 19 bases separating them. The germline gives CDR1 SGHTA, CDR2 FQGNSA. This CDR3 has 15 amino acids. The CDR3 sequence is CASTPSMEEGQPQHF. CDR3 coding DNA: TGTGCCAGCACCCCCTCCATGGAGGAGGGTCAGCCCCAGCATTTT. Full variable domain (missing parts from reference TRBV7-2 and TRBJ1-5): GAGVSQSPSNKVTEKGKDVELRCDPISGHTALYWYRQSLGQGLEFLIYFQGNSAPDKSGLPSDRFSAERTGGSVSTLTIQRTQQEDSAVYLCASTPSMEEGQPQHFGDGTRLSIL.

The CDR3 DNA is TGTGCCAGCTCACCACCCGGGACAGGGGCCTACGAGCAGTACTTC. Protein product: CASSPPGTGAYEQYF. V usage is TRBV18 and J usage is TRBJ2-7; 10 bases match TRBD1. The CDR3 has 15 residues. V gave up 0 bases and J gave up 2 bases; unmatched junction bases: 1. In germline, CDR1 is KGHSH, CDR2 LQKENI.